These 18 T cell receptor beta chains originate from one sample sequenced in a study of blood T cells in healthy people across ages. PCR was performed a second time for 7 to 11 cycles using a sample-barcoded 5' primer and a J-beta primer mix. TCRdb re-analysed the 5' RACE reads in MiXCR, keeping a single row per CDR3 protein. Counted here are under 800,000 distinct CDR3 sequences, about 21% occurring once; the ten biggest clones make up 3% to 4%. The sequenced sample consisted of blood. All receptors derive from a man between 65 and 79 years old in good health.

This chain links TRBV5-5 with TRBJ2-1, with 10 bases aligning to TRBD1. TRBJ2-7 explains the end of the DNA better; the J call may be wrong. Germline V gives CDR1 SGHKS, CDR2 YYEKEE (reference sequence). This CDR3 has 15 amino acids. The CDR3 sequence: CASSLDRGPSYEQYF. The DNA of the CDR3 is TGTGCCAGCAGCCTCGACAGGGGGCCCTCCTACGAGCAGTACTTC.

V is TRBV7-2 and J is TRBJ1-3, with TRBD1 matching over 8 bases. With 1 base clipped from V and 0 bases from J, the junction kept 5 bases outside the gene matches. Germline CDR1 SGHTA, CDR2 FQGNSA. The CDR3 sequence is 17 residues long. This CDR3 reads CASSLEAGGPSGNTIYF. CDR3 DNA: TGTGCCAGCAGCTTAGAGGCAGGGGGCCCCTCTGGAAACACCATATATTTT.

As regards this clonotype: It may be a read error: a sequence one base away is much more abundant. V and J are TRBV4-2 and TRBJ2-3, with D unclear. This CDR3 is built from 14 residues. The V gene's germline CDR1 is LGHNA and CDR2 YNFKEQ. The CDR3 is CTSSQGDSTDTQYF. As DNA, the CDR3 is TGTACCAGCAGCCAAGGCGACTCGACAGATACGCAGTATTTT.

The J gene is TRBJ2-7, the V gene TRBV10-3, with D unclear. Trimming stripped 2 bases from V and 0 bases from J, with 8 bases between. The CDR3 covers 14 residues. Germline V lookup: CDR1 ENHRY, CDR2 SYGVKD. The CDR3: CAISEEVVSYEQYF. The DNA for the CDR3 is TGTGCCATCAGTGAGGAGGTAGTCTCCTACGAGCAGTACTTC.

This clonotype has more than one count but fewer than ten. In nucleotides, the CDR3 is TGTGCCAGCAGCCATGAACTAGCGCCCGCGCCGCAGTATTTT. Its protein product is CASSHELAPAPQYF. The J gene is TRBJ2-3, the V gene TRBV14, with TRBD2 identical over 7 bases. Germline V gives CDR1 SGHDN, CDR2 FVKESK. The CDR3 consists of 14 residues. Trimming removed 3 bases from V and 10 bases from J; junction bases left unmatched: 10.

This clonotype was seen a few times. V gene TRBV27 combines with J gene TRBJ2-5, with D maybe TRBD2 (6 bases). This CDR3 region has 13 residues. V was cut by 8 bases and J by 5 bases, with 15 bases left in between. Per germline, CDR1 MNHEY and CDR2 SMNVEV (reference sequence). CDR3 loop: CASFGGREETQYF. CDR3 in DNA: TGTGCCAGCTTCGGGGGAAGGGAGGAGACCCAGTACTTC.

This clonotype was seen a handful of times. J is TRBJ2-7 and V is TRBV6-5, with 13 bases aligning to TRBD2. Germline values: CDR1 MNHEY, CDR2 SVGAGI. The CDR3 is 15 residues long. After removal of 5 bases from V and 4 bases from J, the junction contained 5 bases not matched to a gene. CDR3 loop: CASSQTSGREYEQYF. CDR3 coding DNA: TGTGCCAGCAGTCAAACTAGCGGGAGGGAGTACGAGCAGTACTTC.

This chain links TRBV7-9 with TRBJ1-4; D remains unclear. V was shortened by 6 bases and J by 7 bases, with 12 bases between the two germline ends. Germline V gene lookup returns CDR1 SEHNR and CDR2 FQNEAQ (reference sequence). The CDR3 has 13 residues. The CDR3 DNA is TGTGCCAGCAGTCATTTGGGTGCTGAAAAACTGTTTTTT. Translation: CASSHLGAEKLFF.

There are many counts of this clonotype. V gene TRBV20-1 combines with J gene TRBJ2-7; the D is unclear. Germline V gene data show CDR1 as DFQATT and CDR2 as SNEGSKA (reference sequence). Trimming stripped 3 bases from V and 6 bases from J, with 6 bases between. The CDR3 spans 10 residues. The CDR3 sequence: CSASSGEQYF. CDR3 sequence (DNA): TGCAGTGCTAGTTCGGGCGAGCAGTACTTC.

This clonotype was seen ten or more times. V and J are TRBV2 and TRBJ2-4; 10 nucleotides match TRBD2. The CDR3 consists of 14 residues. The V gene's germline CDR1 is SNHLY and CDR2 FYNNEI. Trimming took 6 bases from V and 5 from J; bases not matched to a gene: 4. CDR3 region: CASSLAGVQNIQYF. The CDR3 DNA follows: TGTGCCAGCAGCCTAGCGGGAGTTCAAAACATTCAGTACTTC. Together with reference TRBV2 and TRBJ2-4, the CDR3 gives the full variable domain: EPEVTQTPSHQVTQMGQEVILRCVPISNHLYFYWYRQILGQKVEFLVSFYNNEISEKSEIFDDQFSVERPDGSNFTLKIRSTKLEDSAMYFCASSLAGVQNIQYFGAGTRLSVL.

The chain is built from TRBV6-5 and TRBJ1-4; a weak D match, TRBD1 (5 bases). Trimming took off 0 bases at V and 1 base at J, with 6 bases between the two ends. CDR3 length: 15 residues. Germline V gene sequence: CDR1 MNHEY, CDR2 SVGAGI. CDR3 region: CASSYSGGTNEKLFF. The CDR3 DNA follows: TGTGCCAGCAGTTACTCCGGGGGAACTAATGAAAAACTGTTTTTT.

About this clonotype itself: The junction departs from the called germline gene at one end, perhaps through a read error. This sequence joins TRBV29-1 and TRBJ2-3, with 7 bases aligning to TRBD1. CDR1 is SQVTM, CDR2 ANQGSEA, per germline. The CDR3 sequence is 15 residues long. The CDR3, as DNA: TGCAGCGTTGAAGATCCTGGTAGTGGGACAGATGCGCAGTATTTT. It encodes CSVEDPGSGTDAQYF.

This clonotype came up a few times. At one boundary the junction diverges from the germline segment, which might be a read error. The rearrangement joins TRBV5-6 to TRBJ1-6; no reliable D call. From germline, CDR1 is SGHDT and CDR2 YYEEEE. The CDR3 length is 16 residues. CDR3 sequence (DNA): TGTGCCAACAGCTTGGCGGGGAGCTCCTATAATTCACCCCTCCACTTT. Encoded protein: CANSLAGSSYNSPLHF.

This clonotype was seen only a few times. J is TRBJ1-2 and V is TRBV20-1; D is perhaps TRBD1 (5 bases). Germline values: CDR1 DFQATT, CDR2 SNEGSKA (reference sequence). Trimming took 0 bases from V and 5 from J, leaving 13 bases between them. CDR3 length equals 14 residues. CDR3 loop: CSARDPKGRYGYTF. CDR3 in DNA: TGCAGTGCTAGAGATCCGAAGGGGCGTTATGGCTACACCTTC.

This clonotype showed up many times. The CDR3 DNA is TGTGCCAGCAGCTTAATGTTGGGACAGGGGGCTCGACAGACCCAGTACTTC. It codes for CASSLMLGQGARQTQYF. This chain joins TRBV7-9 and TRBJ2-5; 12 positions match TRBD1. Losses at the gene ends were 2 bases for V and 6 bases for J; bases not matched to a gene: 10. The V gene's germline CDR1 is SEHNR and CDR2 FQNEAQ (reference sequence). The CDR3 is made up of 17 amino acids.

This chain uses TRBV7-8 with TRBJ1-1; D unresolved. Germline values: CDR1 SGHVS, CDR2 FQNEAQ. V shed 2 bases and J shed 3 bases, with 10 bases lying between them. CDR3 length equals 14 residues. CDR3 region: CASSLQRMYTEAFF. DNA of the CDR3: TGTGCCAGCAGCTTACAACGGATGTACACTGAAGCTTTCTTT.

In this sample, this clonotype turned up a few times. The chain is built from TRBV7-2 and TRBJ2-3, with D perhaps TRBD1 or TRBD2 (5 bases each). The V end lost 1 base, the J end lost 2 bases, and 13 bases lay between the germline ends. Germline V gene lookup returns CDR1 SGHTA and CDR2 FQGNSA. The CDR3 runs 16 residues. CDR3 residues: CASSLGGRSHTDTQYF. CDR3 coding DNA: TGTGCCAGCAGCTTAGGGGGACGGAGCCACACAGATACGCAGTATTTT.

The V and J genes are TRBV2 and TRBJ2-7, with no clear D. Trimming cost V 2 bases and J 5 bases, with 10 bases left between them. Germline V gene data show CDR1 as SNHLY and CDR2 as FYNNEI. This CDR3 comprises 13 residues. As DNA, the CDR3 is TGTGCCAGCAGTGAACTGTTCCAGGACGAGCAGTACTTC. This gives the protein CASSELFQDEQYF.